This TCR beta chain originates from a study of blood T cells in healthy people across ages (dated by TCRdb to 2014 to 2015). As for the study more broadly: In model experiments, template switching captured about one uniquely barcoded TCR beta cDNA molecule for every two T cells. The study measured age-related changes in TCR beta repertoire diversity using deep sequencing normalized with unique cDNA molecular identifiers. Four age groups were formed from the donors: young (average approximately 15 years), middle-aged (around 41), aged (around 68) and long-lived (about 80). To avoid experimental bias, donors of different ages were spread randomly across the sequencing lanes. For two donors (one aged 18 to 30 and one aged 80 or older), the study analyzed two additional independent replicas of 1 million unique cDNA reads from the same blood draw. The paper's findings and limits, for the study overall: Estimates of total diversity from one million sequenced T cells were regarded as lower bounds and underestimates. Conclusive comparison of naive and antigen-experienced compartments was prevented by the profiling of bulk unsorted PBMCs. Because the CMV infection status of the donors was unknown, age-related changes in expanded clonotypes may potentially have been confounded. Observed TCR beta diversity correlated strongly with the percentage of naive T cells measured by flow cytometry. Compared with the aged group, more naive CD4+ T cells, fewer expanded clones and increased TCR diversity were shown by the long-lived group, suggesting age selection. As age increased, observed TCR beta diversity per million T cells dropped in a roughly linear way, and a significant reduction was already evident by age roughly 40.

Measured from the cysteine to the phenylalanine, the CDR3 is 15 residues long. Kept here is only the CDR3 DNA, which spans 45 bases and is read in frame from base 1. CDR1 is given as SNHLY and CDR2 as FYNNEI, both from the germline V gene. Trimming costs V 1 base and J 0 bases, and their ends lie 10 bases apart. About this clonotype itself: Its antigen remains undetermined. No clone much larger than this one lies a single base away; base qualities are absent.

Preparation of the library involved 5' RACE. TCRdb shows the sequencer as Illumina HiSeq 2500. The second PCR ran for about 6 to 11 cycles and used a J-beta primer mix along with a sample-barcoded 5' primer. Each TCR beta cDNA molecule received a unique molecular identifier from a template-switch 5' adaptor carrying 12 random nucleotides. At least 2.5 million CDR3-containing paired-end reads were obtained from each sample. First-strand cDNA was synthesized from all RNA with the Mint cDNA synthesis kit, primed by a TRBC-specific oligonucleotide. Following uracil-DNA glycosylase treatment, a first 18-cycle PCR with universal primers M1SS and BC2_uni_R was performed on all cDNA. The authors' pipeline ran thus. Each sample was normalized by randomly selecting 1 million high-quality reads, each carrying a distinct molecular identifier. Instead of being binned into consensus sequences, reads with shared molecular identifiers were discarded. MiTCR, set to a Q25 quality threshold and the strictest error-elimination algorithm, was used for CDR3 identification, clonotype clustering and error correction. A nonparametric unseen species model with Euler transformation was used to estimate a lower bound on total TCR beta diversity. TCRdb cleaned the public reads at Q25 with fastp, built clones with MiXCR and kept in-frame beta chains. One record per CDR3 amino acid sequence lists the most common genes and DNA. TCRdb, not the original authors, processed these V and J calls. This sample gives a few hundred thousand distinct CDR3 sequences in total; approximately 47% of them show up just once. The ten most abundant clones make up about 54% of the sample.

The donors were some 39 Caucasian individuals from Russia, aged roughly 6 to 100 years, who were systemically healthy. Roughly 9.5 milliliters of peripheral blood were drawn from each donor into EDTA-treated Vacutainer tubes. Ficoll-Paque density-gradient centrifugation was used to isolate PBMCs, with at least 6 million obtained per sample. Total RNA was extracted from PBMCs with Trizol reagent, with at least 6 micrograms obtained per sample. Naive CD45RAhigh/CD27high T cell percentages were measured by flow cytometry on a PBMC aliquot from every donor. The sequence derives from a man between 60 and 75 years old in good health. The chain employs TRBV2 and TRBJ2-7; a weak D assignment points to TRBD2 (5 bases agree). The specimen sequenced was blood. The encoded CDR3 is CASSEERLSSYEQYF. The DNA is TGTGCCAGCAGTGAAGAGCGGCTAAGCTCCTACGAGCAGTACTTC.